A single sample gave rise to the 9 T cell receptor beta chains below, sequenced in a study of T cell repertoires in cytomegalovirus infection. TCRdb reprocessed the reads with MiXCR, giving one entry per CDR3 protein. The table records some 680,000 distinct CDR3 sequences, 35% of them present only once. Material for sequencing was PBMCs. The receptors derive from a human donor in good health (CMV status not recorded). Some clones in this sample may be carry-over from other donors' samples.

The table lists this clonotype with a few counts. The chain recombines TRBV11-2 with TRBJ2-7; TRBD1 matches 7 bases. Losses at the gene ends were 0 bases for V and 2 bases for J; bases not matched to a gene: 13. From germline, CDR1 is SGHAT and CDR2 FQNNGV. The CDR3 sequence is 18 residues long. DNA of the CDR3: TGTGCCAGCAGCTTAGAGACGGGGTCGCGACAGGGAACCTACGAGCAGTACTTC. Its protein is CASSLETGSRQGTYEQYF.

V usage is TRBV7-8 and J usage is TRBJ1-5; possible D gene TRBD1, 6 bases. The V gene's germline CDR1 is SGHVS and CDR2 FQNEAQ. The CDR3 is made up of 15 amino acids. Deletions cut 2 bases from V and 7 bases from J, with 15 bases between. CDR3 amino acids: CASSLYPGAGQPQHF. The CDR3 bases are TGTGCCAGCAGCTTATATCCGGGGGCAGGACAGCCCCAGCATTTT. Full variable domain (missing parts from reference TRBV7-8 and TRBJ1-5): GAGVSQSPRYKVAKRGQDVALRCDPISGHVSLFWYQQALGQGPEFLTYFQNEAQLDKSGLPSDRFFAERPEGSVSTLKIQRTQQEDSAVYLCASSLYPGAGQPQHFGDGTRLSIL.

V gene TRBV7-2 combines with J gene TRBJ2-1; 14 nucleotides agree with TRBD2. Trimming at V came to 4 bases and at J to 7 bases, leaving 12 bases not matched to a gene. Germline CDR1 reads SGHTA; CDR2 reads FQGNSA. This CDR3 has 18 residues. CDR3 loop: CASSSGLAGATGANEQFF. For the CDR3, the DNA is TGTGCCAGCAGCTCGGGACTAGCGGGGGCAACGGGAGCAAATGAGCAGTTCTTC. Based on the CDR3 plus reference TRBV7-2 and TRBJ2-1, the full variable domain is GAGVSQSPSNKVTEKGKDVELRCDPISGHTALYWYRQSLGQGLEFLIYFQGNSAPDKSGLPSDRFSAERTGGSVSTLTIQRTQQEDSAVYLCASSSGLAGATGANEQFFGPGTRLTVL.

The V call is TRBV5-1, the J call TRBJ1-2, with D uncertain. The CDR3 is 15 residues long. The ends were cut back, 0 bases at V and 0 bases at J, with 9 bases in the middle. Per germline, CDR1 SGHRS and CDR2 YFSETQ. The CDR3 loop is CASSLEPGSNYGYTF. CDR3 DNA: TGCGCCAGCAGCTTGGAACCAGGATCTAACTATGGCTACACCTTC.

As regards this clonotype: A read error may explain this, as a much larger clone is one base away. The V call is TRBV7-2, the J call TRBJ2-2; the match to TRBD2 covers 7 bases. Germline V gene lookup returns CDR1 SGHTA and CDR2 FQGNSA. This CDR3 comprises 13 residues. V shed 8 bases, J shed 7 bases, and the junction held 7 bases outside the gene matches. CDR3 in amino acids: CASGPWGGGELFF. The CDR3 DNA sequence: TGTGCCAGCGGCCCTTGGGGGGGCGGGGAGCTGTTTTTT.

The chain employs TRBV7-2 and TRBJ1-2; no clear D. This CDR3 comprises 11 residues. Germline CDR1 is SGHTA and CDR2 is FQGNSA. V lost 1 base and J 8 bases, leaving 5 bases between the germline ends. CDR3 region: CASSLGWGYTF. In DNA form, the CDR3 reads TGTGCCAGCAGCTTAGGTTGGGGCTACACCTTC.

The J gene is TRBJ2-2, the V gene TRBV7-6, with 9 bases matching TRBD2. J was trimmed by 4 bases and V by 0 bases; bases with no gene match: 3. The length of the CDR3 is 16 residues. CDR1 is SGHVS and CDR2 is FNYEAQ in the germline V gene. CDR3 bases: TGTGCCAGCAGCTTAGCCCTAGCGGGGCCCACCGGGGAGCTGTTTTTT. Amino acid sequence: CASSLALAGPTGELFF.

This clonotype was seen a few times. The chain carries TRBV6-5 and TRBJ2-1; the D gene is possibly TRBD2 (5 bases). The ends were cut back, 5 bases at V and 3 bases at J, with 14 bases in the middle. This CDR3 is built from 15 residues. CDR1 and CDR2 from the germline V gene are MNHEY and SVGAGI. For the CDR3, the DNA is TGTGCCAGCAGTCTCGAGCGGAATAGCTACAATGAGCAGTTCTTC. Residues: CASSLERNSYNEQFF.

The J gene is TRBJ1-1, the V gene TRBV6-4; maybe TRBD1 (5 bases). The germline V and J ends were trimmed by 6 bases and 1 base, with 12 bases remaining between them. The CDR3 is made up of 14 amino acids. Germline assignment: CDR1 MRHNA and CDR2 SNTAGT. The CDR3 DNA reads TGTGCCAGCAGAGCCGTCGGGGGGAACACTGAAGCTTTCTTT. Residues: CASRAVGGNTEAFF.